This TCR beta chain was sequenced during a study of blood T cell repertoires in COVID-19. At the level of the study: Acute-phase and convalescent COVID-19 samples originated in the United States, Italy and Spain.

CDR3 length: 13 residues. Trimming shortened V by 9 bases and J by 10 bases, and 16 bases separated the two germline ends. Cohort allocation depended upon clinical history that participants reported. It was within 2 weeks before study entry that exposed participants met a COVID-19 case. Study processing details: By means of reference gene primer amplification, nucleated cell counts were estimated. This table comes from immunoSEQ multiplex PCR, and its TCRdb copy is limited to in-frame clones, with some not included. From that table come the V and J calls and clone size; the DNA was used to work out D and trimming. The sample consists of about 220,000 clones, around 82% of them appearing once.

The V call is TRBV12-3 or TRBV12-4, the J call TRBJ1-6; TRBD1 might be the D (5 bases). The sequencing input was PBMCs or T cells enriched from blood (not recorded which). The clonotype originates from a woman between 50 and 59 years old who had been exposed to COVID-19. The DNA for the CDR3 is TGTGCCAGTTGGGTCGGCGGGGGATCACCCCTCCACTTT. Translated, it gives CASWVGGGSPLHF.